This entry lists 26 T cell receptor beta chains sequenced from one sample in a study of T cells in Graves' hyperthyroidism and ophthalmopathy (dated by TCRdb to between 2017 and 2020). Libraries were constructed by multiplex PCR. The sequencer was an Illumina HiSeq 2000. Amplification of TCR beta CDR3 regions was carried out from RNA transcripts. The TCR CDR3 was subjected to a first round of RT-PCR using the HTBI primer set and the Qiagen OneStep RT-PCR kit. TCRdb handled the public reads itself, with Q25 trimming in fastp and clone calling in MiXCR, and kept productive beta chains. Rows are combined by CDR3 protein, so each entry shows the most common genes and DNA. In all, the sample holds hundreds of thousands of distinct CDR3 sequences, and 14% to 15% of those were seen once. 3.5% to 4.5% of the sample goes to the ten largest clones. The sequencing input was blood. The receptors originated from a woman aged 40 to 50 with Graves' ophthalmopathy.

This clonotype was recorded at least ten times. The chain links TRBV7-9 to TRBJ2-7; D is perhaps TRBD2 (6 bases). The ends were cut back, 5 bases at V and 4 bases at J, with 15 bases in the middle. The CDR3 contains 14 residues. Germline V CDR1 and CDR2: SEHNR, FQNEAQ (reference sequence). CDR3 amino acids: CASSPTLGGYEQYF. CDR3 nucleotides: TGTGCCAGCAGCCCCACCCTCGGAGGGTACGAGCAGTACTTC.

V gene TRBV11-1 combines with J gene TRBJ2-1; 11 bases map to TRBD2. Looked up from germline, CDR1 is SGHAT and CDR2 is FQDESV (reference sequence). The ends lost 2 bases at V and 8 bases at J; junction bases unmatched: 5. CDR3 length: 15 amino acids. The CDR3 coding sequence is TGTGCCAGCAGCTTAACTAGCGGGAGTGTAGATGAGCAGTTCTTC. Encoded protein: CASSLTSGSVDEQFF.

The rearrangement uses TRBV12-3 or TRBV12-4 and TRBJ2-3; tentatively, D is TRBD1 (6 bases). CDR3 length: 14 residues. V shed 2 bases and J shed 3 bases, with 9 bases lying between them. The chain's CDR3 is CASSLNRETDTQYF. CDR3 in DNA: TGTGCCAGCAGTTTAAACAGGGAGACAGATACGCAGTATTTT.

The chain joins TRBV6-2 or TRBV6-3 to TRBJ2-7; maybe TRBD1 (5 bases). The V gene lost 0 bases and the J gene lost 1 base, with 10 bases spanning the gap. The CDR3 covers 15 residues. Germline CDR1 reads MNHEY; CDR2 reads SVGEGT. CDR3 coding DNA: TGTGCCAGCAGTTACTCAGGACATTTGTCCTACGAGCAGTACTTC. This gives the protein CASSYSGHLSYEQYF.

This clonotype was observed a few times. The rearrangement uses TRBV10-3 and TRBJ2-3; 11 bases align to TRBD2. There are 15 residues in the CDR3. V shed 10 bases, J shed 6 bases, and the junction held 12 bases outside the gene matches. Germline V gene data show CDR1 as ENHRY and CDR2 as SYGVKD. The CDR3 sequence is CATLGTSGTPDTQYF. Here the CDR3 DNA reads TGTGCCACTTTGGGGACTAGCGGAACCCCGGATACGCAGTATTTT.

This clonotype was observed a few times. This chain joins TRBV20-1 and TRBJ2-5, with D possibly matching TRBD2 (5 bases). The CDR3 has 15 amino acids. Trimming took 3 bases from V and 4 from J, leaving 18 bases between them. The V gene's germline CDR1 is DFQATT and CDR2 SNEGSKA (reference sequence). CDR3 DNA sequence: TGCAGTGCTAGGGATCCCCGGAGGTCGACAGAGACCCAGTACTTC. Amino acid sequence: CSARDPRRSTETQYF.

There are many counts of this clonotype. The CDR3 bases are TGTGCCAGCAGAAAGGGACAGGGATACGAGCAGTACTTC. Residues: CASRKGQGYEQYF. The chain links TRBV28 to TRBJ2-7; 9 bases are shared with TRBD1. J was trimmed by 4 bases and V by 6 bases; bases with no gene match: 4. This CDR3 comprises 13 residues. Germline assignment: CDR1 MDHEN and CDR2 SYDVKM.

This chain connects TRBV7-9 to TRBJ2-7; D call uncertain. V lost 5 bases and J lost 3, with 11 bases in between. Germline-derived CDR1 and CDR2 are SEHNR and FQNEAQ (reference sequence). The CDR3 spans 13 residues. The chain's CDR3 is CASSNLGIYEQYF. CDR3 bases: TGTGCCAGCAGCAATTTAGGTATCTACGAGCAGTACTTC.

This clonotype was seen at least ten times. The V call is TRBV2, the J call TRBJ1-5; no definite D call. The V and J ends lost 6 bases and 4 bases respectively, with 10 bases between them. Looked up from germline, CDR1 is SNHLY and CDR2 is FYNNEI. CDR3 size: 13 residues. CDR3 loop: CASRTDGNQPQHF. The CDR3 region has the DNA TGTGCCAGCAGGACGGACGGGAATCAGCCCCAGCATTTT.

This clonotype has at least ten counts. The chain combines TRBV12-3 or TRBV12-4 with TRBJ2-7; 11 positions agree with TRBD2. V shed 5 bases, J shed 6 bases, and the junction held 6 bases outside the gene matches. There are 14 residues in the CDR3. CDR3 coding DNA: TGTGCCAGCAGTCCGCTAGCGGGAGGTTTCGAGCAGTACTTC. Translating it yields CASSPLAGGFEQYF.

This clonotype was counted many times. This sequence joins TRBV7-3 and TRBJ2-7; 7 bases are shared with TRBD2. V shed 8 bases, J shed 1 base, and the junction held 5 bases outside the gene matches. This CDR3 is 13 amino acids long. Germline V CDR1 and CDR2: SGHTA, FQGTGA. CDR3 amino acids: CASGPSGSYEQYF. In nucleotides, the CDR3 is TGTGCCAGCGGACCTAGCGGTTCCTACGAGCAGTACTTC.

This clonotype was observed at least ten times. This rearrangement joins TRBV6-2 or TRBV6-3 to TRBJ2-7; 9 nucleotides agree with TRBD1. This CDR3 has 15 amino acids. After removal of 6 bases from V and 5 bases from J, the junction contained 11 bases not matched to a gene. Germline V lookup: CDR1 MNHEY, CDR2 SVGEGT. CDR3 protein: CASRNRGPSRHEQYF. The CDR3 region has the DNA TGTGCCAGCAGGAACAGGGGGCCCTCTCGACACGAGCAGTACTTC.

This clonotype turned up a few times. V is TRBV5-6 and J is TRBJ1-2; 8 nucleotides match TRBD1. The CDR3 consists of 15 residues. CDR1 and CDR2 (germline): SGHDT, YYEEEE. V lost 1 base to trimming and J lost 3 bases; unmatched junction nucleotides: 5. The CDR3 DNA is TGTGCCAGCAGCTTGTACGACAGGGGCTACTATGGCTACACCTTC. This encodes CASSLYDRGYYGYTF.

This sequence joins TRBV12-3 or TRBV12-4 and TRBJ1-2; 8 bases line up with TRBD1. CDR3 size: 15 residues. The V and J ends lost 6 bases and 7 bases, in that order; junction bases with no gene match: 13. CDR3 nucleotides: TGTGCCAGCAGCCCAACAGGGGGGCTTAGTACTGGCTACACCTTC. Translation: CASSPTGGLSTGYTF.

This clonotype was recorded at least ten times. The chain combines TRBV4-1 with TRBJ1-1; D not certain. Per germline, CDR1 MGHRA and CDR2 YSYEKL. The CDR3 covers 13 residues. The V gene lost 1 base and the J gene lost 1 base, with 4 bases spanning the gap. Here the CDR3 reads CASSQGRNTEAFF. The CDR3 region has the DNA TGCGCCAGCAGCCAAGGGAGGAACACTGAAGCTTTCTTT.

This clonotype was seen many times. V and J are TRBV6-1 and TRBJ1-1; D call uncertain. The V gene's germline CDR1 is MNHNS and CDR2 SASEGT. The V and J ends lost 3 bases and 1 base respectively, with 6 bases between them. The CDR3 has 13 amino acids. CDR3 sequence (DNA): TGTGCCAGCAGTGACTGGGGGAACACTGAAGCTTTCTTT. It is translated as CASSDWGNTEAFF.

This clonotype occurred many times. This rearrangement joins TRBV30 to TRBJ1-3; possible D gene TRBD1, 5 bases. CDR1 GTSNPN and CDR2 SVGIG come from the germline V gene (reference sequence). The CDR3 contains 14 residues. V was shortened by 0 bases and J by 2 bases, with 8 bases between the two germline ends. In DNA form, the CDR3 reads TGTGCCTGGAGTGTAGGGGCGACTGGAAACACCATATATTTT. Protein product: CAWSVGATGNTIYF.

At least ten counts were recorded for this clonotype. V and J are TRBV28 and TRBJ1-2; D gene unclear. V lost 6 bases and J lost 3, with 14 bases in between. Germline-derived CDR1 and CDR2 are MDHEN and SYDVKM. The CDR3 consists of 14 residues. CDR3 coding DNA: TGTGCCAGCAGCCTTGTCGGGAAGGACTATGGCTACACCTTC. Its protein is CASSLVGKDYGYTF.

There are many counts of this clonotype. This chain links TRBV6-5 with TRBJ1-1; 8 bases map to TRBD1. With 0 bases clipped from V and 4 bases from J, the junction kept 1 base outside the gene matches. CDR1 and CDR2 (germline): MNHEY, SVGAGI. The CDR3 is made up of 14 amino acids. DNA for the CDR3: TGTGCCAGCAGTTACTCGACAGGGGCCACTGAAGCTTTCTTT. It translates to CASSYSTGATEAFF.

This clonotype was detected many times. The germline gene is not matched at one end of the junction; a read error may be the cause. This chain connects TRBV12-3 or TRBV12-4 to TRBJ2-3; 9 bases are shared with TRBD2. The CDR3 contains 14 residues. CDR3 amino acids: CASSVAGVADTQYF. The CDR3 nucleotides are TGTGCCAGCAGTGTAGCGGGAGTGGCAGATACGCAGTATTTT.

The sample holds many counts of this clonotype. This chain links TRBV29-1 with TRBJ2-5; the match to TRBD2 covers 7 bases. J gave up 1 base and V 7 bases, and 3 bases lay outside the gene matches. Per germline, CDR1 SQVTM and CDR2 ANQGSEA. The CDR3 consists of 12 residues. The CDR3 region is CSAGGRQETQYF. The CDR3 DNA follows: TGCAGCGCGGGAGGTCGCCAAGAGACCCAGTACTTC.

At least ten counts were recorded for this clonotype. This chain links TRBV29-1 with TRBJ1-1, with 11 bases matching TRBD1. Per the germline V gene, CDR1 is SQVTM and CDR2 is ANQGSEA. Losses at the gene ends were 4 bases for V and 3 bases for J; bases not matched to a gene: 7. The length of the CDR3 is 15 residues. The CDR3 nucleotides are TGCAGCGTTGGAGGACAGGGGGCGAAGTACACTGAAGCTTTCTTT. It codes for CSVGGQGAKYTEAFF. The full variable domain, rest sourced from reference TRBV29-1 and TRBJ1-1, is SAVISQKPSRDICQRGTSLTIQCQVDSQVTMMFWYRQQPGQSLTLIATANQGSEATYESGFVIDKFPISRPNLTFSTLTVSNMSPEDSSIYLCSVGGQGAKYTEAFFGQGTRLTVV.

This clonotype was counted ten times or more. This rearrangement joins TRBV28 to TRBJ2-6; 10 bases agree with TRBD1. Germline V gene sequence: CDR1 MDHEN, CDR2 SYDVKM. With 10 bases clipped from V and 1 base from J, the junction kept 7 bases outside the gene matches. This CDR3 has 16 residues. In DNA form, the CDR3 reads TGTGCCACCTGGCGGGACAGGGGATCTGGGGCCAACGTCCTGACTTTC. It yields the protein CATWRDRGSGANVLTF.

The genes are TRBV20-1 and TRBJ2-1, with TRBD1 matching over 10 bases. V dropped 3 bases and J dropped 4; count of bases not matched to a gene: 3. This CDR3 comprises 14 residues. Germline CDR1 DFQATT, CDR2 SNEGSKA (reference sequence). As DNA, the CDR3 is TGCAGTGCTAGCCGGACAGGGGGTTACAATGAGCAGTTCTTC. Translation gives CSASRTGGYNEQFF.

This clonotype came up many times. The chain couples TRBV12-3 or TRBV12-4 to TRBJ2-5; tentatively, D is TRBD2 (5 bases). With 6 bases removed from V and 5 bases from J, the gap between germline ends came to 19 bases. The length of the CDR3 is 15 residues. In DNA, the CDR3 is TGTGCCAGCAGGCGCGGGCAGGCTCTTTTCGAGACCCAGTACTTC. The encoded protein is CASRRGQALFETQYF.

The table lists this clonotype with many counts. The chain links TRBV2 to TRBJ1-5; no clear D. V lost 2 bases and J lost 2, with 4 bases in between. Germline CDR1 and CDR2: SNHLY and FYNNEI. The CDR3 totals 13 residues. CDR3 in amino acids: CASSEQGNQPQHF. In nucleotides, the CDR3 is TGTGCCAGCAGTGAACAGGGCAATCAGCCCCAGCATTTT.